A single sample is the source of the 15 T cell receptor beta chains below, sequenced in a study of T-cell reconstitution after alpha-beta-depleted transplantation in children. Unique molecular identifiers were used to barcode this TCRbeta library. TCRdb fed the PCR reads into MiXCR, producing one record per CDR3 protein. The profile shows about 400,000 distinct CDR3 sequences, 20% of them singletons. The sequencing here drew on PBMCs from the stem cell graft donor, taken from the stem cell graft. These receptors were obtained from a human donor who donated a stem cell graft to a child with acute myeloid leukemia.

This clonotype was recorded a few times. This chain links TRBV20-1 with TRBJ2-1; TRBD2 aligns across 10 bases. The CDR3 contains 15 residues. Germline values: CDR1 DFQATT, CDR2 SNEGSKA (reference sequence). The junction had 7 bases not matched to a gene; V was cut back by 0 bases and J by 8 bases. The CDR3 DNA sequence: TGCAGTGCTAGAGATTTAGCTAGCGGGAGTCATGAGCAGTTCTTC. It specifies CSARDLASGSHEQFF.

This clonotype was recorded many times. The junction departs from the called germline gene at one end, perhaps through a read error. The chain uses TRBV29-1 and TRBJ2-7; D is perhaps TRBD2 (6 bases). CDR3 length: 12 amino acids. Germline CDR1 SQVTM, CDR2 ANQGSEA. This chain's CDR3 is CSVEAGSYEQYF. The CDR3 bases are TGCAGCGTGGAAGCGGGTAGCTACGAGCAGTACTTC.

This clonotype was observed many times. This chain connects TRBV20-1 to TRBJ2-1; D unresolved. The CDR3 spans 13 residues. CDR1 DFQATT and CDR2 SNEGSKA come from the germline V gene (reference sequence). V lost 3 bases and J 6 bases, leaving 12 bases between the germline ends. For the CDR3, the DNA is TGCAGTGCTAGTTTGGGGTGGGGCAATGAGCAGTTCTTC. Translation gives CSASLGWGNEQFF.

Ten or more counts support this clonotype. The V call is TRBV12-3 or TRBV12-4, the J call TRBJ1-5; D unclear. V was cut by 4 bases and J by 5 bases, with 12 bases left in between. The CDR3 length is 14 residues. In DNA, the CDR3 is TGTGCCAGCAGTTCCGCGGGCGGGGATCAGCCCCAGCATTTT. Translated: CASSSAGGDQPQHF.

This clonotype was picked up many times. The chain recombines TRBV5-1 with TRBJ2-3, with TRBD2 matching over 8 bases. Trimming removed 0 bases from V and 0 bases from J; junction bases left unmatched: 3. The CDR3 runs 16 residues. Germline loops: CDR1 SGHRS, CDR2 YFSETQ. CDR3 in DNA: TGCGCCAGCAGCTTGGAAGGCGGGAGGAGCACAGATACGCAGTATTTT. Protein product: CASSLEGGRSTDTQYF.

The chain employs TRBV27 and TRBJ2-3; a possible D gene is TRBD2 (5 bases). This CDR3 is 15 amino acids long. CDR1 MNHEY and CDR2 SMNVEV come from the germline V gene (reference sequence). Trimming removed 3 bases at V and 2 bases at J, with 12 bases between. The CDR3 reads CASSFGGPNTDTQYF. DNA for the CDR3: TGTGCCAGCAGTTTTGGCGGGCCCAACACAGATACGCAGTATTTT.

J is TRBJ2-2 and V is TRBV12-3 or TRBV12-4; TRBD2 is a possible D gene (5 bases). V was shortened by 3 bases and J by 5 bases, with 7 bases between the two germline ends. The CDR3 totals 13 residues. In DNA, the CDR3 is TGTGCCAGCAGTTTGCGGGTGACCGGGGAGCTGTTTTTT. This encodes CASSLRVTGELFF.

This clonotype appeared many times. The chain combines TRBV20-1 with TRBJ2-1, with 7 bases lining up with TRBD1. The ends lost 0 bases at V and 3 bases at J; junction bases unmatched: 5. Per the germline V gene, CDR1 is DFQATT and CDR2 is SNEGSKA (reference sequence). CDR3 length: 15 amino acids. Written as DNA, the CDR3 is TGCAGTGCTAGAGACTGGACAGGTGTCTACAATGAGCAGTTCTTC. Its protein is CSARDWTGVYNEQFF.

The V call is TRBV28, the J call TRBJ2-7, with 14 bases lining up with TRBD2. CDR1 is MDHEN and CDR2 is SYDVKM in the germline V gene. The CDR3 is made up of 17 amino acids. V lost 3 bases and J lost 7; bases outside the gene matches: 11. CDR3: CASSFTGLAGALGEQYF. The CDR3 DNA is TGTGCCAGCAGTTTTACGGGACTAGCGGGAGCCCTTGGGGAGCAGTACTTC.

The chain uses TRBV4-2 and TRBJ2-7; a weak D match, TRBD1 (6 bases). Germline loops: CDR1 LGHNA, CDR2 YNFKEQ. The CDR3 is made up of 14 amino acids. The V gene lost 4 bases and the J gene lost 5 bases, with 15 bases spanning the gap. The CDR3 DNA follows: TGTGCCAGCAGCCTCCAGCGACAGGCAAACGAGCAGTACTTC. Its translation is CASSLQRQANEQYF.

The DNA for the CDR3 is TGTGCCAGCTCACCACGCACAGGGTACCAAGAGACCCAGTACTTC. Protein product: CASSPRTGYQETQYF. The chain recombines TRBV18 with TRBJ2-5, with a tentative D call TRBD1 (6 bases). Germline V gives CDR1 KGHSH, CDR2 LQKENI. CDR3 length: 15 residues. V dropped 1 base and J dropped 0 bases, with 9 bases sitting between them. The whole variable domain, filled in from reference TRBV18 and TRBJ2-5, reads NAGVMQNPRHLVRRRGQEARLRCSPMKGHSHVYWYRQLPEEGLKFMVYLQKENIIDESGMPKERFSAEFPKEGPSILRIQQVVRGDSAAYFCASSPRTGYQETQYFGPGTRLLVL.

The chain couples TRBV5-1 to TRBJ2-1; TRBD2 might be the D (6 bases). The CDR3 length is 17 residues. The ends were cut back, 0 bases at V and 2 bases at J, with 15 bases in the middle. From germline, CDR1 is SGHRS and CDR2 YFSETQ. As DNA, the CDR3 is TGCGCCAGCAGCTTGGCCCCCACCGGGACTGCCTACAATGAGCAGTTCTTC. It encodes CASSLAPTGTAYNEQFF.

The rearrangement joins TRBV20-1 to TRBJ2-5, with 13 bases aligning to TRBD2. CDR1 and CDR2 from the germline V gene are DFQATT and SNEGSKA (reference sequence). The CDR3 length is 16 residues. The V segment lost 5 bases and the J segment 5 bases; nucleotides outside the gene matches: 11. As DNA, the CDR3 is TGCAGTGCTCAGATGCCGGTGACTAGCGGGAGGGAGACCCAGTACTTC. Amino acid sequence: CSAQMPVTSGRETQYF.

The genes are TRBV20-1 and TRBJ2-1; D is ambiguous. Germline CDR1 DFQATT, CDR2 SNEGSKA (reference sequence). This CDR3 has 13 amino acids. The germline V and J ends were trimmed by 4 bases and 6 bases, with 13 bases remaining between them. The CDR3 coding sequence is TGCAGTGCTACCCGACCTGGGTTCAATGAGCAGTTCTTC. Protein sequence: CSATRPGFNEQFF.

The chain recombines TRBV15 with TRBJ1-4; 10 bases fit TRBD1. CDR3 length: 15 amino acids. With V trimmed by 4 bases and J by 6 bases, 5 bases remained unmatched. Germline lookup yields CDR1 LNHNV and CDR2 YYDKDF (reference sequence). For the CDR3, the DNA is TGTGCCACCAGCATTATCGGGACAGGGGATGAAAAACTGTTTTTT. It yields the protein CATSIIGTGDEKLFF.